This TCR beta chain originates from a study of beta chain features in type 1 diabetes. What was sequenced were expressed TCRB transcripts, since all of the isolated RNA had been reverse transcribed. TCRdb's table, derived via immunoSEQ multiplex PCR, lists solely in-frame clones and lacks some. This table holds hundreds of thousands of clones, over 25% found once. CDR1 and CDR2 from the germline V gene are GTSNPN and SVGIG (reference sequence). This CDR3 is built from 13 residues. Between the trimmed V and J ends, which lost 0 bases and 11 bases, there was a span of 16 bases. The sequencing sample was made of naive CD4+ T cells from blood. The sequence was obtained from a man aged 18-30 years in good health. The chain uses TRBV30 and TRBJ1-1; no clear D. CDR3 in DNA: TGTGCCTGGAGTGTAACGGCAGGTGTAACTGCTTTCTTT. Translating it yields CAWSVTAGVTAFF.